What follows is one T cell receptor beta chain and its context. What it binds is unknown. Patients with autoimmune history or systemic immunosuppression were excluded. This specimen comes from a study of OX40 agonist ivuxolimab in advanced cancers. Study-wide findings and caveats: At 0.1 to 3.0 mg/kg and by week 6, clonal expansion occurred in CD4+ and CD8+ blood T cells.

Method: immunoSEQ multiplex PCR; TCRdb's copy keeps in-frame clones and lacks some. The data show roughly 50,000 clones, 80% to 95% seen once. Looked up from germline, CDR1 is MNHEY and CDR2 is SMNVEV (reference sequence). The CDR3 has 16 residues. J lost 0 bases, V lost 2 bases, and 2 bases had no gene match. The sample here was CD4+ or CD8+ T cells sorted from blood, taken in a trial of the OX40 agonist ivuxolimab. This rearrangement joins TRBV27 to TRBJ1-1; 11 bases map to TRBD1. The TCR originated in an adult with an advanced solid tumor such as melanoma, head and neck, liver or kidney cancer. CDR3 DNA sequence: TGTGCCAGCAGTTTAGGACAGGGGGCTGTGAACACTGAAGCTTTCTTT. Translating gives CASSLGQGAVNTEAFF.